A selection of T cell receptor beta chains follows, all from one sample in a study of cytomegalovirus exposure and HLA in healthy donors. Using immunoSEQ multiplex PCR, the repertoire was profiled, and TCRdb retains in-frame clones only, with some absent. The sample lists 150,000 or so clones, around 79% occurring once. The sequencing input was PBMCs. The source is a man between 25 and 39 years old in good health and CMV-seropositive. CDR3s include the opening cysteine and the closing phenylalanine or tryptophan. The order of the fields is D gene, J gene, V gene, clone size, CDR3 DNA, CDR3 protein. A D gene is named only where the DNA matches it firmly. A row's size may be missing; if present it is once, few, many or a size class.

TRBD1	TRBJ1-1	TRBV7-9	few	TGTGCCAGCAGCCCGGACAGGTACACTGAAGCTTTCTTT	CASSPDRYTEAFF
TRBD2	TRBJ2-7	TRBV7-2	-	TGTGCCAGCAGCTCCGGACTAGCGGGAGATTACGAGCAGTACTTC	CASSSGLAGDYEQYF
TRBD1	TRBJ2-3	TRBV5-1	-	TGCGCCAGCAACTCCGGGACAGGAGATACGCAGTATTTT	CASNSGTGDTQYF
TRBD1	TRBJ2-7	TRBV6-4	once	TGTGCCAGCAGTGCCCGACAGGGGACTGGGCACGAGCAGTACTTC	CASSARQGTGHEQYF
-	TRBJ1-3	TRBV19	-	TGTGCCAGTAGTTCCTCTTCTGACAGCTCTGGAAACACCATATATTTT	CASSSSSDSSGNTIYF
TRBD1	TRBJ1-3	TRBV5-1	-	TGCGCCAGCAGCTGGGACAGGAACTCTGGAAACACCATATATTTT	CASSWDRNSGNTIYF
-	TRBJ1-5	TRBV27	once	TGTGCCAGCAGTTGGGGTGGGGGGGGCAATCAGCCCCAGCATTTT	CASSWGGGGNQPQHF
-	TRBJ2-7	TRBV28	-	TGTGCCAGCAGTCTCGACAGATACGAGCAGTACTTC	CASSLDRYEQYF
-	TRBJ2-2	TRBV2	-	TGTGCCAGCAGCGTAGCGTCAACGAATGGGGAGCTGTTTTTT	CASSVASTNGELFF
-	TRBJ2-7	TRBV27	once	TGTGCCAGCAAGGAGGTCCACGAGCAGTACTTC	CASKEVHEQYF
-	TRBJ2-7	TRBV6-5	-	TGTGCCACCTCCGGGACAACTCCCTACGAGCAGTACTTC	CATSGTTPYEQYF
-	TRBJ1-6	TRBV2	-	TGTGCCAGCAGAACAGCCCTATCTTCACCCCTCCACTTT	CASRTALSSPLHF
-	TRBJ1-3	TRBV5-4	few	TGTGCCAGCAGCCCCGGGCAGGGATGGGGAAACACCATATATTTT	CASSPGQGWGNTIYF
-	TRBJ2-2	TRBV2	once	TGTGCCAGCACCAAGGGCAGGGTAAACACCGGGGAGCTGTTTTTT	CASTKGRVNTGELFF
-	TRBJ2-2	TRBV9	-	TGTGCCAGCAGCGTAGTCGGGGGACTGTACACCGGGGAGCTGTTTTTT	CASSVVGGLYTGELFF
-	TRBJ2-7	TRBV7-8	-	TGTGCCAGCAACTTAAGGCAGGCCTACGAGCAGTACTTC	CASNLRQAYEQYF
TRBD1	TRBJ1-6	TRBV7-2	-	TGTGCCAGCAGCTGGGCTAGACAGGGACCTAATTCACCCCTCCACTTT	CASSWARQGPNSPLHF
-	TRBJ2-7	TRBV10-2	-	TGCGCCAGCATGGGCCCAGGGCAGCCCTACGAGCAGTACTTC	CASMGPGQPYEQYF
-	TRBJ2-1	TRBV5-6	-	TGTGCCAGCAGCCCCCGGGACTCCTCCTACAATGAGCAGTTCTTC	CASSPRDSSYNEQFF
-	TRBJ1-6	TRBV9	few	TGTGCCAGCAGCGTAGACGAGGGTAATTCACCCCTCCACTTT	CASSVDEGNSPLHF
-	TRBJ2-1	TRBV5-1	-	TGCGCCAGCAGCTTGTATGCGGCCTCGGATGAGCAGTTCTTC	CASSLYAASDEQFF
-	TRBJ2-1	TRBV30	-	TGTGCCTGGAGTCCAGCGGCTGAGCAGTTCTTC	CAWSPAAEQFF
-	TRBJ1-1	TRBV7-9	-	TGTTCCAGCAGCTCCGGGGATCTGGGAGCTTTCTTT	CSSSSGDLGAFF
TRBD1	TRBJ2-5	TRBV18	few	TGTGCCAGCTCACCGGGACAGCAAGAGACCCAGTACTTC	CASSPGQQETQYF
-	TRBJ2-1	TRBV5-1	-	TGCGCCAGCAGCTTGGGGCGGGAGCAGTTCTTC	CASSLGREQFF
TRBD1	TRBJ2-7	TRBV10-1	-	TGCGCCAGCAGTGACCGAGACAGGGGGCGCGAAAAGTCCTACGAGCAGTACTTC	CASSDRDRGREKSYEQYF
-	TRBJ2-3	TRBV6-5	-	TGTGCCAGCGGTCTGAATGCGGCAGATACGCAGTATTTT	CASGLNAADTQYF
TRBD1	TRBJ2-7	TRBV5-6	-	TGTGCCAGCAGCGGACAGGACTACGAGCAGTACTTC	CASSGQDYEQYF
-	TRBJ1-5	TRBV5-1	-	TGCGCCAGCAGCTCCGGACTTGACGGGGGAAATCAGCCCCAGCATTTT	CASSSGLDGGNQPQHF
TRBD1	TRBJ1-2	TRBV6-1	few	TGTGCCAGCAACAGGGGATATGGCTACACCTTC	CASNRGYGYTF
-	TRBJ2-7	TRBV11-3	-	TGTGCCAGCAGCTTGAAACGATTGGTGGCCGAGGTGTACGAGCAGTACTTC	CASSLKRLVAEVYEQYF
-	TRBJ1-1	TRBV5-1	once	TGCGCCAGCAGCCCCCCGGGAGGGCACACTGAAGCTTTCTTT	CASSPPGGHTEAFF
-	TRBJ1-5	TRBV30	-	TGTGCCTGGAGTCGGTTGGGGGGTTCTCAGCCCCAGCATTTT	CAWSRLGGSQPQHF
TRBD2	TRBJ2-1	TRBV19	-	TGTGCCAGTAGTATCGTAGCGGGGATCCCCAATGAGCAGTTCTTC	CASSIVAGIPNEQFF
-	TRBJ1-4	TRBV6-4	-	TGTGCCAGCAGTGTCAACAGGGAGAGTGAAAAACTGTTTTTT	CASSVNRESEKLFF
-	TRBJ2-5	TRBV27	-	TGTGCCAGCAGTTTATACGGGAGTGGTGAGACCCAGTACTTC	CASSLYGSGETQYF
TRBD1	TRBJ2-2	TRBV9	few	TGTGCCAGCAGGAGGATGGGCAGACAGGGTCGCACCGGGGAGCTGTTTTTT	CASRRMGRQGRTGELFF
-	TRBJ1-5	TRBV27	-	TGTGCCAGCAGTTTGGGGCCAGCCCGATATAGCAATCAGCCCCAGCATTTT	CASSLGPARYSNQPQHF
-	TRBJ1-5	TRBV6-1	-	TGTGCCACCGCTGACAGTTTCAATCAGCCCCAGCATTTT	CATADSFNQPQHF
TRBD1	TRBJ2-7	TRBV7-2	-	TGTGCCAGCAGCTTAGCCGGGACAGGTAGCTCCTACGAGCAGTACTTC	CASSLAGTGSSYEQYF
-	TRBJ2-3	TRBV2	-	TGTGCCAACTCACCGGCAGGGCCGGCGGCAGATACGCAGTATTTT	CANSPAGPAADTQYF
-	TRBJ2-1	TRBV12-5	few	TGTGCTAGTGCCCCCGCGAGGAGCGAGGAGGACAATGAGCAGTTCTTC	CASAPARSEEDNEQFF
-	TRBJ2-7	TRBV2	-	TGTGCCAGCAGTGAAGGCGGCAGAACCTACGAGCAGTACTTC	CASSEGGRTYEQYF
-	TRBJ2-3	TRBV12-5	-	TGTGCTAGTGGTTTGGCCGGTTCAGATACGCAGTATTTT	CASGLAGSDTQYF
TRBD1	TRBJ1-1	TRBV18	-	TGTGCCAGCTCACTGGGACAGGGGATTAACACTGAAGCTTTCTTT	CASSLGQGINTEAFF
-	TRBJ2-1	TRBV23-1	-	TGCGCCAGCAGTCAATCGGACAGCGGAGAACCCAATGAGCAGTTCTTC	CASSQSDSGEPNEQFF
TRBD1	TRBJ2-3	TRBV6-5	-	TGTGCCAGCAGTATGTCCGGGACAGGGGCAGATACGCAGTATTTT	CASSMSGTGADTQYF
-	TRBJ1-5	TRBV6-5	-	TGTGCCAGCAGTTCGGAATTGGGCGTTATGCCCCAGCATTTT	CASSSELGVMPQHF
TRBD1	TRBJ2-5	TRBV18	-	TGTGCCAGCTCAGCCGGACAGGGGGCCTTGGAGACCCAGTACTTC	CASSAGQGALETQYF
-	TRBJ1-5	TRBV4-3	-	TGCGCCAGCAGCCAAGGTTACTCAAGCCGCAATCAGCCCCAGCATTTT	CASSQGYSSRNQPQHF
-	TRBJ2-5	TRBV6-6	-	TGTGCCAGCAGTCCCTTTGACTCGAGGCGAGAGACCCAGTACTTC	CASSPFDSRRETQYF
TRBD1	TRBJ1-2	TRBV9	-	TGTGCCAGCAGCGTAGGGCCAGGGGGCTCCTATGGCTACACCTTC	CASSVGPGGSYGYTF
-	TRBJ1-1	TRBV9	-	TGTGCCAGCAGCGTAGGAGGAGGCGGGGGGAATGAAGCTTTCTTT	CASSVGGGGGNEAFF
-	TRBJ2-5	TRBV10-2	once	TGCGCCAGCGGGGCATTCCAAGAGACCCAGTACTTC	CASGAFQETQYF